This T cell receptor beta chain was retrieved from a study of T-cell memory formation after mild COVID-19 (dated by TCRdb to about 2021). Concerning the study at large: Most TCR sequence clusters were specific to one of the two donors. In a couple of donors, T-cell clones that expanded and contracted after mild COVID-19 were tracked by sequencing TCRalpha and TCRbeta repertoires over time. Two young, previously healthy adult volunteers, one female and one male, were included in the cohort.

Sequencing used an Illumina NovaSeq 6000. cDNA libraries for TCRalpha and TCRbeta were prepared by 5'RACE using constant-segment primers, with sample barcodes and unique molecular identifiers added. RNA was extracted from every sample with Trizol reagent. Amplification of the libraries took two PCR steps, and the second step added a second sample barcode plus Illumina TruSeq adapters. Sequencing of libraries was performed on an Illumina NovaSeq with 2 x 150 bp paired-end reads. The paper's processing steps were these. With migec v1.2.7, reads were demultiplexed and then collapsed into UMI-guided consensus sequences. Using mixcr v2.1.11, the UMI consensuses were aligned to TRA and TRB V and J templates and assembled into clonotypes. Expanded or contracted clonotypes were those called significant by both edgeR and NoisET, with noise models trained on biological replicates. For edgeR calls, the cutoffs were a false discovery rate-adjusted p below 0.01 and a log2 fold-change threshold of 1. As an exploratory analysis of dynamics, max-normalized trajectories of the 1000 most abundant clonotypes were examined with PCA combined with hierarchical clustering. Separately sequenced CD4+ and CD8+ repertoires were used to assign the CD4 or CD8 phenotype of responding clones. TCRdb reprocessing: public reads trimmed at Q25 with fastp, clones called with MiXCR, in-frame beta chains kept. Each CDR3 protein appears once, grouped with its most common genes and DNA. These V and J calls derive from TCRdb rather than the authors' analysis. In all, the sample holds 150,000 to 200,000 distinct CDR3 sequences, and roughly 30% of those were seen once. Around 12% of the sample is in the top ten clones.

Concerning this clonotype itself: Its antigen has not been determined. Per-nucleotide qualities are absent, and no much larger clonotype sits a single base away.

Ficoll-Paque density gradient centrifugation was the method used to isolate PBMCs. Points the paper makes about the study in general: The detection of some responding clones in pre-infection memory suggests that pre-existing cross-reactive memory T cells joined the SARS-CoV-2 response. From day 15 to 85, contracting clones showed balanced CD4/CD8 phenotypes, whereas a second wave of clones that expanded from day 15 to 37 leaned towards CD4+. The study covered only a couple of mild cases, and larger cohorts including severe cases with pre-infection samples were considered necessary. Contracting CD4+ clones turned up mainly in the CM and EM memory subsets, whereas EMRA was where CD8+ clones were enriched. The second-wave clones that peaked on day 37 were not confirmed to be SARS-CoV-2 specific.

The TCR was taken from an adult woman who had mild COVID-19 (a few samples of this study predate the infection). The sample titles of this study are shuffled in the database, so cell type and time point are left out; the donor was told from shared clones. The sequenced material came from PBMCs or a T cell subset sorted from them (not recorded which).

CDR3 loop: CASSPMDRGRKTQYF. The nucleotide sequence is given as TGTGCCAGCAGCCCGATGGACAGGGGGCGAAAGACCCAGTACTTC. The V and J genes are TRBV11-3 and TRBJ2-5; TRBD1 lines up with 11 middle nucleotides. The CDR3 has 15 amino acids, counting the end cysteine and phenylalanine. Only the CDR3 portion is preserved as DNA: 45 bases, with reading frame beginning at the first base. CDR1 and CDR2 are read off the germline V gene as SGHNT and YENEEA. Germline trimming amounts to 5 bases on V and 6 bases on J, with 8 as the count of junction bases outside the gene matches.